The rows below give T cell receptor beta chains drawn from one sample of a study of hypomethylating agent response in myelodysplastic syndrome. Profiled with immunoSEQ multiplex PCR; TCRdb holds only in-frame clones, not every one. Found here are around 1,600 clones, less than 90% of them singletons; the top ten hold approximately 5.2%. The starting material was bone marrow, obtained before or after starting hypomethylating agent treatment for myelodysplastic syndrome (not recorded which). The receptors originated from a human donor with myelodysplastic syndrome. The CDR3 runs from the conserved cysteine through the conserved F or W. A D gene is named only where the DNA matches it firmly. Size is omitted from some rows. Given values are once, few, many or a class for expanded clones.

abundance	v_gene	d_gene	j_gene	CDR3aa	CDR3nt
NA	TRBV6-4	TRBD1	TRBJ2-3	CASSVDRGADTQYF	TGTGCCAGCAGTGTGGACAGGGGAGCAGATACGCAGTATTTT
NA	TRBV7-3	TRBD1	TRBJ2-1	CASSPTGTGSYNEQFF	TGTGCCAGCAGCCCTACCGGGACAGGCTCCTACAATGAGCAGTTCTTC
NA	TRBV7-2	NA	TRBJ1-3	CASSSDLLLGTIYF	TGTGCCAGCAGCTCGGACCTCCTCCTTGGCACCATATATTTT
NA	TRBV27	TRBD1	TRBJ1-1	CASSRDRDRTEAFF	TGTGCCAGCAGTAGGGACAGGGATCGGACTGAAGCTTTCTTT
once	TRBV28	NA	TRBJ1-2	CASSLSGQSYGYTF	TGTGCCAGCAGTTTATCCGGACAGTCCTATGGCTACACCTTC
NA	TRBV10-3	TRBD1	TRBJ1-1	CAISEADREFYGWGTEAFF	TGTGCCATCAGTGAGGCGGACAGGGAATTTTATGGTTGGGGCACTGAAGCTTTCTTT
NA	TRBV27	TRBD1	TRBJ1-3	CASSPLDRGRNTIYF	TGTGCCAGCAGTCCATTGGACAGGGGGAGAAACACCATATATTTT
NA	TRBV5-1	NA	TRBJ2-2	CASSGGANTGELFF	TGCGCCAGCAGTGGCGGGGCCAACACCGGGGAGCTGTTTTTT
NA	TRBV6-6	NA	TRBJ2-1	CASTDERVSSYNEQFF	TGTGCCAGCACCGACGAGAGGGTGAGCTCCTACAATGAGCAGTTCTTC
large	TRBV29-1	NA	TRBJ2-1	CSGKRSSYNEQFF	TGCAGCGGCAAGCGGAGCTCCTACAATGAGCAGTTCTTC
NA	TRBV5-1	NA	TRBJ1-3	CASSLASISGLGGNTIYF	TGCGCCAGCAGCTTGGCCTCTATTTCGGGGCTAGGTGGAAACACCATATATTTT
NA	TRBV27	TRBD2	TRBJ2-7	CASGTLAGDRLRAYEQYF	TGTGCCAGCGGTACTTTAGCGGGAGACAGATTGAGGGCCTACGAGCAGTACTTC
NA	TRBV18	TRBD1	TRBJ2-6	CASSRDRAIGLGAGANVLTF	TGTGCCAGCTCACGGGACAGGGCAATCGGGTTGGGCGCTGGGGCCAACGTCCTGACTTTC
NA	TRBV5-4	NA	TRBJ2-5	CASSLGGLGVQETQYF	TGTGCCAGCAGCTTGGGGGGTTTGGGCGTCCAAGAGACCCAGTACTTC
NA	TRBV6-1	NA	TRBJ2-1	CASSENPLSYNEQFF	TGTGCCAGCAGTGAAAATCCTCTCTCCTACAATGAGCAGTTCTTC
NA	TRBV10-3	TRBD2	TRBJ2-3	CATRLALGTDTQYF	TGTGCCACCCGACTAGCGTTGGGCACAGATACGCAGTATTTT
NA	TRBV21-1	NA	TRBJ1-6	CASGGGQGNSPLHF	TGTGCCAGCGGCGGTGGGCAGGGGAATTCACCCCTCCACTTT